A single sample gave rise to the 7 T cell receptor beta chains below, sequenced in a study of blood T cell repertoires in COVID-19. The data were produced by immunoSEQ multiplex PCR, yet TCRdb's version contains in-frame clones alone and is incomplete. This sample yields fewer than 400,000 clones, of which over 80% are seen a single time; less than 5.5% belongs to the top ten. The sample consisted of PBMCs or T cells enriched from blood (not recorded which). These receptor sequences come from a man aged 25 to 40 who had recovered from COVID-19.

On this clone itself: The sample carries other DNA sequences with the same CDR3. J is TRBJ2-5 and V is TRBV19; a weak D match, TRBD2 (6 bases). This CDR3 has 12 amino acids. Germline loops: CDR1 LNHDA, CDR2 SQIVND (reference sequence). V was shortened by 5 bases and J by 2 bases, with 6 bases between the two germline ends. This chain's CDR3 is CASSGGQETQYF. The CDR3 DNA follows: TGTGCCAGTAGTGGGGGGCAAGAGACCCAGTACTTC.

This clone came up once. The chain links TRBV6-5 to TRBJ1-4, with D hard to call. Germline V gene sequence: CDR1 MNHEY, CDR2 SVGAGI. V gave up 7 bases and J gave up 4 bases, with 16 bases separating them. CDR3 length: 15 residues. CDR3 in DNA: TGTGCCAGCACCCGCGGATTGGAGATTAATGAAAAACTGTTTTTT. Translating gives CASTRGLEINEKLFF.

The rearrangement links TRBV20-1 to TRBJ2-7, with D perhaps matching TRBD1 (6 bases). Germline V CDR1 and CDR2: DFQATT, SNEGSKA (reference sequence). Trimming pared 5 bases from V and 2 bases from J, leaving 13 bases between. The CDR3 is made up of 13 amino acids. CDR3 nucleotide sequence: TGCAGTGCTGGTGGGCAGGGGACCTACGAGCAGTACTTC. It yields the protein CSAGGQGTYEQYF.

This clone was found a few times. The chain recombines TRBV19 with TRBJ1-6; 9 bases align to TRBD1. The V gene end was trimmed by 2 bases and the J gene end by 9 bases; junction bases not matched to a gene: 11. The CDR3 has 17 residues. Germline CDR1 reads LNHDA; CDR2 reads SQIVND (reference sequence). CDR3 protein: CASSILPPGQGTSPLHF. The CDR3 bases are TGTGCCAGTAGTATACTTCCACCGGGACAGGGTACTTCACCCCTCCACTTT.

V usage is TRBV5-1 and J usage is TRBJ2-7; 10 positions match TRBD1. V gave up 4 bases and J gave up 2 bases; unmatched junction bases: 12. Germline CDR1 reads SGHRS; CDR2 reads YFSETQ. The CDR3 runs to 17 residues. CDR3 sequence reads: CASSPEGTGVGTYEQYF. For the CDR3, the DNA is TGCGCCAGCAGCCCGGAGGGGACAGGGGTGGGGACCTACGAGCAGTACTTC. The full variable domain, its missing parts supplied by reference TRBV5-1 and TRBJ2-7, is KAGVTQTPRYLIKTRGQQVTLSCSPISGHRSVSWYQQTPGQGLQFLFEYFSETQRNKGNFPGRFSGRQFSNSRSEMNVSTLELGDSALYLCASSPEGTGVGTYEQYFGPGTRLTVT.

The chain couples TRBV9 to TRBJ2-7; 8 nucleotides agree with TRBD1. CDR1 and CDR2 (germline): SGDLS, YYNGEE. The CDR3 has 14 residues. V dropped 4 bases and J dropped 2; count of bases not matched to a gene: 5. The CDR3 nucleotides are TGTGCCAGCAGCCTCGGGACAGGCACCTACGAGCAGTACTTC. It codes for CASSLGTGTYEQYF.

The chain links TRBV9 to TRBJ1-6; TRBD1 matches 12 bases. The CDR3 consists of 15 residues. Germline CDR1 and CDR2: SGDLS and YYNGEE. With 4 bases clipped from V and 10 bases from J, the junction kept 6 bases outside the gene matches. CDR3 residues: CASSLGTGGGSPLHF. The CDR3 bases are TGTGCCAGCAGCCTTGGGACAGGGGGCGGGTCACCCCTCCACTTT.